The clone carrying this TCR beta chain was seen many times. No antigen is known for it. In germline, CDR1 is MDHEN, CDR2 SYDVKM. After removal of 5 bases from V and 5 bases from J, the junction contained 10 bases not matched to a gene. This CDR3 region has 16 residues. It was with a sample-barcoded 5' primer and a J-beta primer mix that a second PCR of roughly 7 to 12 cycles was run. One entry per CDR3 protein, called by TCRdb with MiXCR from the 5' RACE reads. This table has 630,000 or so distinct CDR3 sequences, about 34% appearing once. Isolation yielded PBMCs, at least 6.5 million per sample, in every case. The source of the sample is a study of blood T cells in healthy people across ages. The study, taken as a whole, reports: Any conclusive comparison of naive versus antigen-experienced cells was prevented by using unsorted PBMCs. Long-lived donors had more naive CD4+ cells and higher diversity than aged donors.

The rearrangement joins TRBV28 to TRBJ2-1; 9 nucleotides agree with TRBD2. Sequenced material: blood. The sequence came from an elderly woman in good health. The CDR3: CASSTGLAGKDNEQFF. CDR3 nucleotides: TGTGCCAGCAGTACCGGGCTAGCGGGGAAGGACAATGAGCAGTTCTTC.